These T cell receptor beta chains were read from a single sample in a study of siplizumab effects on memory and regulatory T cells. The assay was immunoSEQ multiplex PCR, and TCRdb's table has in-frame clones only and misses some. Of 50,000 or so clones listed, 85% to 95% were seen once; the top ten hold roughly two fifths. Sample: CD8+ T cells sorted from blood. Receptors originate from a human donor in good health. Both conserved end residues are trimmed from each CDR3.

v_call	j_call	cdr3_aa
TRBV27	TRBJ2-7	ASSLFFGYEQY
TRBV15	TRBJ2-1	ATSTGTGNYNEQF
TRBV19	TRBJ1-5	ASSIWDNQPQH
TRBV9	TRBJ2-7	ASSPDSPTYEQY
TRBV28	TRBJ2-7	ASRDGLAGGLSYEQY
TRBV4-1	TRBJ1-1	ASSQARDSANTEAF
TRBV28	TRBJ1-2	ASSTWDIIYGYT
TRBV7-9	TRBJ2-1	ASSLDYLKSSYNEQF
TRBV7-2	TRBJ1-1	ASSLYGTGLEAF
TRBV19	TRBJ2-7	ASSQGVFYEQY